Below are 21 T cell receptor beta chains sequenced from a single sample in a study of graft-versus-host responses after intestinal transplantation (dated by TCRdb to about 2021). Dithiothreitol, EDTA incubations and collagenase D digestion were used to isolate intraepithelial and lamina propria lymphocytes from graft specimens. The library was produced with the immunoSEQ multiplex PCR assay. Imported from immuneACCESS, the table was reduced by TCRdb to in-frame sequences with V and J called. These copies leave out some clones; in studies compared against another copy, an unresolved V gene accounts for under half, and the cause of the remainder is not known. For this sample there are 15,000 to 20,000 clones; 82% appear just once. The ten largest account for just over 5.5% of the sample. Here the sequenced sample was ileum tissue, taken 17 days after transplant. The receptors shown here come from a human patient who received an intestinal transplant, so some T cells may come from the graft donor.

This chain connects TRBV7-6 to TRBJ1-3; no clear D. Germline CDR1 SGHVS, CDR2 FNYEAQ. V was cut by 2 bases and J by 4 bases, with 15 bases left in between. The CDR3 runs 16 residues. This CDR3 reads CASSLMLGPAGNTIYF. The DNA of the CDR3 is TGTGCCAGCAGCTTAATGCTTGGCCCCGCCGGAAACACCATATATTTT.

The V gene is TRBV4-3, the J gene TRBJ2-5; 15 bases map to TRBD2. The germline gives CDR1 LGHNA, CDR2 YSLEER. This CDR3 has 17 amino acids. Germline trimming cut 1 base from V and 5 bases from J; bases unmatched to any gene: 5. The CDR3 bases are TGCGCCAGCAGCCAAGGGACTAGCGGGAGGGAGGGGGAGACCCAGTACTTC. It encodes CASSQGTSGREGETQYF.

A few counts support this clone. The chain has TRBV28 and TRBJ1-1; D not resolved. This CDR3 has 14 amino acids. Trimming removed 3 bases from V and 5 bases from J, with 13 bases in between. CDR1 is MDHEN and CDR2 is SYDVKM in the germline V gene. Here the CDR3 reads CASSFEARGTEAFF. In DNA form, the CDR3 reads TGTGCCAGCAGTTTTGAAGCCAGAGGAACTGAAGCTTTCTTT.

The chain links TRBV4-2 to TRBJ2-3; 7 nucleotides match TRBD2. Germline lookup yields CDR1 LGHNA and CDR2 YNFKEQ. V trimming: 8 bases; J trimming: 6 bases; junction bases outside the gene matches: 11. The CDR3 is 14 amino acids. For the CDR3, the DNA is TGTGCCAGCCAAGGACTGAGCGGGAAGGATACGCAGTATTTT. Translated, it gives CASQGLSGKDTQYF.

V gene TRBV18 combines with J gene TRBJ2-7; D not resolved. CDR3 length: 14 amino acids. The germline V gene encodes CDR1 KGHSH and CDR2 LQKENI. With 2 bases removed from V and 3 bases from J, the gap between germline ends came to 11 bases. The CDR3 DNA sequence: TGTGCCAGCTCACCAGGTAACGAATACTACGAGCAGTACTTC. It specifies CASSPGNEYYEQYF. Supplemented by reference TRBV18 and TRBJ2-7, the full variable domain reads NAGVMQNPRHLVRRRGQEARLRCSPMKGHSHVYWYRQLPEEGLKFMVYLQKENIIDESGMPKERFSAEFPKEGPSILRIQQVVRGDSAAYFCASSPGNEYYEQYFGPGTRLTVT.

J is TRBJ1-1 and V is TRBV2, with 8 bases that match TRBD1. V gave up 7 bases and J gave up 10 bases; unmatched junction bases: 11. Germline V CDR1 and CDR2: SNHLY, FYNNEI. The CDR3 loop spans 13 amino acids. The CDR3 loop reads CASTPTGASGAFF. DNA of the CDR3: TGTGCCAGCACCCCGACAGGGGCCTCGGGAGCTTTCTTT.

This clone was counted a single time. J is TRBJ2-7 and V is TRBV30; D is perhaps TRBD1 (6 bases). V shed 2 bases and J shed 4 bases, with 21 bases lying between them. This CDR3 spans 16 amino acids. Germline V gives CDR1 GTSNPN, CDR2 SVGIG (reference sequence). DNA for the CDR3: TGTGCCTGGAGTCTCCTAGCAGCTAGCACAGGGTACGAGCAGTACTTC. Amino acids: CAWSLLAASTGYEQYF.

This rearrangement joins TRBV28 to TRBJ1-1; D is ambiguous. The CDR3 is made up of 14 amino acids. Trimming took off 1 base at V and 4 bases at J, with 10 bases between the two ends. CDR1 is MDHEN, CDR2 SYDVKM, per germline. The DNA of the CDR3 is TGTGCCAGCAGTTTATCAGCGCGGGGCACTGAAGCTTTCTTT. Protein product: CASSLSARGTEAFF.

This clone was seen a handful of times. This chain links TRBV6-5 with TRBJ2-3; no clear D. The V end was cut by 9 bases, the J end by 0 bases, with 16 bases between. The germline CDR1 and CDR2 sequences are MNHEY and SVGAGI. CDR3 length: 15 residues. As DNA, the CDR3 is TGTGCCAGTTCAATGGAGCCGATTAGCACAGATACGCAGTATTTT. The encoded protein is CASSMEPISTDTQYF.

This clone was observed a handful of times. J is TRBJ2-7 and V is TRBV5-6, with D possibly TRBD2 on 5 matching bases. The CDR3 is 14 residues long. Germline values: CDR1 SGHDT, CDR2 YYEEEE. V dropped 0 bases and J dropped 4 bases, with 11 bases sitting between them. The CDR3 loop reads CASSLAGNSYEQYF. The CDR3 coding sequence is TGTGCCAGCAGCTTGGCCGGGAACTCATACGAGCAGTACTTC.

This clone was found a few times. The chain has TRBV7-8 and TRBJ2-3; D remains ambiguous. Germline assignment: CDR1 SGHVS and CDR2 FQNEAQ. V gave up 3 bases and J gave up 2 bases, with 18 bases separating them. The CDR3 contains 17 residues. CDR3 nucleotide sequence: TGTGCCAGCAGCTTTCCGGAACTTTTCCAACACACAGATACGCAGTATTTT. Amino acid sequence: CASSFPELFQHTDTQYF.

J is TRBJ2-3 and V is TRBV7-3, with a possible D match to TRBD2 (6 bases). Trimming shortened V by 1 base and J by 9 bases, and 14 bases separated the two germline ends. The CDR3 is 14 amino acids. Per germline, CDR1 SGHTA and CDR2 FQGTGA. The CDR3 region is CASSLRGGERTQYF. CDR3 bases: TGTGCCAGCAGCTTAAGGGGCGGGGAAAGAACGCAGTATTTT.

The chain combines TRBV6-5 with TRBJ2-1, with 11 bases that match TRBD2. V lost 5 bases to trimming and J lost 4 bases; unmatched junction nucleotides: 4. The CDR3 length is 15 residues. Germline-derived CDR1 and CDR2 are MNHEY and SVGAGI. DNA of the CDR3: TGTGCCAGCAGTCAACTAGCGGGAGTATACAATGAGCAGTTCTTC. Translating gives CASSQLAGVYNEQFF.

V is TRBV30 and J is TRBJ2-5; possibly TRBD1 or TRBD2 for D (6 bases each). CDR3 length: 13 residues. From germline, CDR1 is GTSNPN and CDR2 SVGIG (reference sequence). V was trimmed by 7 bases and J by 2 bases, leaving 14 bases between them. The CDR3 DNA follows: TGTGCCTCATCTGGGGGGACACAAGAGACCCAGTACTTC. Translated, it gives CASSGGTQETQYF.

CDR3 DNA: TGCAGCGTTGGGGGAAATACGGAGAAACTGTTTTTT. Amino acid sequence: CSVGGNTEKLFF. V and J are TRBV29-1 and TRBJ1-4; D not resolved. This CDR3 is built from 12 residues. Germline CDR1 is SQVTM and CDR2 is ANQGSEA. V lost 4 bases, J lost 11 bases, and 14 bases lay in between.

The chain uses TRBV28 and TRBJ2-5; no firm D call. The V gene lost 2 bases and the J gene lost 3 bases, with 19 bases spanning the gap. The CDR3 totals 17 residues. Germline-derived CDR1 and CDR2 are MDHEN and SYDVKM. In DNA form, the CDR3 reads TGTGCCAGCAGTTTACCCCCGAGGCGGCGGAACGAAGAGACCCAGTACTTC. Protein sequence: CASSLPPRRRNEETQYF.

This chain links TRBV13 with TRBJ2-5, with D uncertain. The CDR3 consists of 14 residues. Germline lookup yields CDR1 PRHDT and CDR2 FYEKMQ (reference sequence). Trimming shortened V by 5 bases and J by 2 bases, and 12 bases separated the two germline ends. CDR3 nucleotide sequence: TGTGCCAGCAGCCCACCGGGCCTTCAAGAGACCCAGTACTTC. Its protein product is CASSPPGLQETQYF.

This clone was recorded a few times. The rearrangement links TRBV4-3 to TRBJ1-1; 7 nucleotides align to TRBD1. V was clipped by 3 bases and J by 2 bases; unmatched bases: 6. CDR3 length: 15 amino acids. Germline CDR1 is LGHNA and CDR2 is YSLEER. CDR3 coding DNA: TGCGCCAGCAGCCAGGGGGACAGAACTAACACTGAAGCTTTCTTT. Protein: CASSQGDRTNTEAFF.

The chain carries TRBV30 and TRBJ1-1; D is uncertain. The CDR3 is 13 residues long. Germline lookup yields CDR1 GTSNPN and CDR2 SVGIG (reference sequence). The ends were cut back, 1 base at V and 2 bases at J, with 8 bases in the middle. In DNA form, the CDR3 reads TGTGCCTGGAGTGGGGTCAGTAACACTGAAGCTTTCTTT. Its translation: CAWSGVSNTEAFF.

The rearrangement joins TRBV19 to TRBJ1-4, with unresolved D. V was cut by 6 bases and J by 6 bases, with 5 bases left in between. There are 11 residues in the CDR3. CDR1 and CDR2 from the germline V gene are LNHDA and SQIVND (reference sequence). CDR3 coding DNA: TGTGCCAGTAGCGGGCATGAAAAACTGTTTTTT. It is translated as CASSGHEKLFF. The whole variable domain, filled in from reference TRBV19 and TRBJ1-4, reads DGGITQSPKYLFRKEGQNVTLSCEQNLNHDAMYWYRQDPGQGLRLIYYSQIVNDFQKGDIAEGYSVSREKKESFPLTVTSAQKNPTAFYLCASSGHEKLFFGSGTQLSVL.

The rearrangement links TRBV6-1 to TRBJ2-5; no clear D. The better agreement between TRBJ2-7 and the DNA end casts doubt on the J call. Germline V gene lookup returns CDR1 MNHNS and CDR2 SASEGT. This CDR3 is 14 amino acids long. The CDR3 is CASSAAGDSYEQYF. CDR3 DNA: TGTGCCAGCAGTGCGGCAGGTGACTCCTACGAGCAGTACTTC.